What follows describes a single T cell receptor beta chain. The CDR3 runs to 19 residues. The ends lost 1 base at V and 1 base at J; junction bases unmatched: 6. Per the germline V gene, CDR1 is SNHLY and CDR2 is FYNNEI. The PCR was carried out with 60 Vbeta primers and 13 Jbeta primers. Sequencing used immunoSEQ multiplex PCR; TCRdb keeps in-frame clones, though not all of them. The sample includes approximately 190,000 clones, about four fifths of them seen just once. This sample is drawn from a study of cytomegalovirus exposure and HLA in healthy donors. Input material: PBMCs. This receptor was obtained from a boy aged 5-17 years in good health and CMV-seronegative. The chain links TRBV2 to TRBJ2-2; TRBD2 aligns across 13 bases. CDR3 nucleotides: TGTGCCAGCAGTGAAGAGGGGACTAGCGGGGTCATGAACACCGGGGAGCTGTTTTTT. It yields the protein CASSEEGTSGVMNTGELFF.